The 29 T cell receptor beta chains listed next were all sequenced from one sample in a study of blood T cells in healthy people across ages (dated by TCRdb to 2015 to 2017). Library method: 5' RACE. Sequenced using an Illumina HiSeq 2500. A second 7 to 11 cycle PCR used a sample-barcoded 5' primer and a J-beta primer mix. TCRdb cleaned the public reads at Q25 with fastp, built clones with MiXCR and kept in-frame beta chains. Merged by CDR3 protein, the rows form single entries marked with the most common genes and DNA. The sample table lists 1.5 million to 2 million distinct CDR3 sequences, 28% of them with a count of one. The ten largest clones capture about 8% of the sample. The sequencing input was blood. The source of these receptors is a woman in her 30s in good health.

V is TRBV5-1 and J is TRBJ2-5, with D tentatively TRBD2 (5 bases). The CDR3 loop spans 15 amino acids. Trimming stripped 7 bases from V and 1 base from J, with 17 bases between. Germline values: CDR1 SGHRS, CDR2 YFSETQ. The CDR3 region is CASLATGNTQETQYF. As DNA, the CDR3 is TGCGCCAGCCTCGCTACGGGGAACACCCAAGAGACCCAGTACTTC.

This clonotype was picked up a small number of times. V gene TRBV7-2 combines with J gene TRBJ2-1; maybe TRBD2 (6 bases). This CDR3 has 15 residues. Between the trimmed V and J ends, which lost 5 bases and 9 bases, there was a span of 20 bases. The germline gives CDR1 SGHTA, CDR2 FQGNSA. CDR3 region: CASSPPRAGRLEQFF. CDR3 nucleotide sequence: TGTGCCAGCAGCCCCCCTAGGGCAGGGAGGCTTGAGCAGTTCTTC.

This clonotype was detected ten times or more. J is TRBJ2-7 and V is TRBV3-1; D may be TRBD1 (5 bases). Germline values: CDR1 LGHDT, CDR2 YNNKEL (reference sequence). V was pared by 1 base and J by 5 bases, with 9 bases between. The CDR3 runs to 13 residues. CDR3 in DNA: TGTGCCAGCAGCCAAGTAGAAGGGGACGAGCAGTACTTC. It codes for CASSQVEGDEQYF.

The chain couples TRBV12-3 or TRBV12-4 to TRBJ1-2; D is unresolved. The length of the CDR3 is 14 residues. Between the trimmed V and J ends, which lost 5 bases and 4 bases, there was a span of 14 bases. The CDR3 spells CASSDTEIGYGYTF. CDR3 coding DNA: TGTGCCAGCAGTGATACGGAAATAGGCTATGGCTACACCTTC.

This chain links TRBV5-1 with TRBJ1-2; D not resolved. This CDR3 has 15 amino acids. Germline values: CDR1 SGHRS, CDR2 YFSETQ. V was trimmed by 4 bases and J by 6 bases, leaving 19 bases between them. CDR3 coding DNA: TGCGCCAGCAGCCGGGAAGCGTTGACGACGGATGGCTACACCTTC. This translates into CASSREALTTDGYTF. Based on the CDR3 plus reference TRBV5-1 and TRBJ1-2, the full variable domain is KAGVTQTPRYLIKTRGQQVTLSCSPISGHRSVSWYQQTPGQGLQFLFEYFSETQRNKGNFPGRFSGRQFSNSRSEMNVSTLELGDSALYLCASSREALTTDGYTFGSGTRLTVV.

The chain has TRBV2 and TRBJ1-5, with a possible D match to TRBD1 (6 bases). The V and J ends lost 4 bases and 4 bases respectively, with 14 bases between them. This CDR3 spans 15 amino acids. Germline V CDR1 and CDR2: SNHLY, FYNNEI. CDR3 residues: CASSVLTGLNQPQHF. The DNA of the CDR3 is TGTGCCAGCAGTGTTCTAACAGGGTTAAATCAGCCCCAGCATTTT. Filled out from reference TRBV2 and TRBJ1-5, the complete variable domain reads EPEVTQTPSHQVTQMGQEVILRCVPISNHLYFYWYRQILGQKVEFLVSFYNNEISEKSEIFDDQFSVERPDGSNFTLKIRSTKLEDSAMYFCASSVLTGLNQPQHFGDGTRLSIL.

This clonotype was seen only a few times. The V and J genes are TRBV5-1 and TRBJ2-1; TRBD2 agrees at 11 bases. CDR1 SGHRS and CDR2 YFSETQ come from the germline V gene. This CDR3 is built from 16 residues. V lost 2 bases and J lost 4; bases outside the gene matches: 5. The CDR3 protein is CASSFPSGGQYNEQFF. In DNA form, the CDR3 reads TGCGCCAGCAGCTTCCCTAGCGGGGGGCAATACAATGAGCAGTTCTTC.

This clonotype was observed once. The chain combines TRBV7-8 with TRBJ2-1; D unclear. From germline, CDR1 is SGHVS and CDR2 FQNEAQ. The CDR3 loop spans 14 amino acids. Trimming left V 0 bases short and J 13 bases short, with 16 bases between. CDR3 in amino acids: CASSLARGRPTQFF. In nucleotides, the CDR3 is TGTGCCAGCAGCTTAGCGCGAGGCAGGCCTACCCAGTTCTTC.

The CDR3 sequence is CASSTGTRSINEQFF. In DNA, the CDR3 is TGTGCCAGCAGTACCGGGACTAGAAGCATAAATGAGCAGTTCTTC. The chain uses TRBV2 and TRBJ2-1, with 8 positions matching TRBD2. Per germline, CDR1 SNHLY and CDR2 FYNNEI. The CDR3 loop spans 15 amino acids. V gave up 5 bases and J gave up 7 bases; unmatched junction bases: 10.

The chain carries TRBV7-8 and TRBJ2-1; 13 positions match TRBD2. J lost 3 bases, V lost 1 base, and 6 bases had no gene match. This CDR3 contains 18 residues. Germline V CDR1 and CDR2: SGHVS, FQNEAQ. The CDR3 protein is CASSLGGLAGVVYNEQFF. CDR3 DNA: TGTGCCAGCAGCTTAGGTGGACTAGCGGGAGTAGTCTACAATGAGCAGTTCTTC.

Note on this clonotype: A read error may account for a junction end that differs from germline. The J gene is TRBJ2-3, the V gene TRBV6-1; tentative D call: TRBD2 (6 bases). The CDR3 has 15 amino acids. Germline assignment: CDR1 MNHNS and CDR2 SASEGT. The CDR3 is CAWTLPSGHTGTQYF. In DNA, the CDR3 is TGTGCCTGGACCCTCCCGAGCGGGCACACAGGTACGCAGTATTTT.

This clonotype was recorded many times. The CDR3: CATSDSNKEQYF. CDR3 nucleotide sequence: TGTGCCACCAGTGATTCAAACAAAGAGCAGTACTTC. V and J are TRBV24-1 and TRBJ2-7; no clear D gene. V was trimmed by 2 bases and J by 7 bases, leaving 8 bases between them. Germline V gene sequence: CDR1 KGHDR, CDR2 SFDVKD. The CDR3 is made up of 12 amino acids.

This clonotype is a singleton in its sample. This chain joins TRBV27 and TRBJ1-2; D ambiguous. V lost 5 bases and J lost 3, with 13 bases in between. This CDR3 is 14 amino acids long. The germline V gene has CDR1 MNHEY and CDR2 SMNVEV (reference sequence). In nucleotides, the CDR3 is TGTGCCAGCAGTCTGGGCCCGAGCTACTATGGCTACACCTTC. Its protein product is CASSLGPSYYGYTF.

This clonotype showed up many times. The CDR3 DNA sequence: TGTGCCATCACCCAACCGGGACAGGGGACCGAGCAGTACTTC. This translates into CAITQPGQGTEQYF. The chain employs TRBV10-3 and TRBJ2-7, with 10 nucleotides matching TRBD1. Germline V gives CDR1 ENHRY, CDR2 SYGVKD. This CDR3 is built from 14 residues. The J segment lost 6 bases and the V segment lost 7 bases, leaving 9 bases of the junction unmatched.

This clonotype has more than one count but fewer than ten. The CDR3: CASSIKGAGDTQYF. CDR3 DNA sequence: TGTGCCAGTAGTATAAAAGGGGCGGGAGATACGCAGTATTTT. This chain connects TRBV19 to TRBJ2-3; D is tentatively TRBD1 or TRBD2 (5 bases each). The germline gives CDR1 LNHDA, CDR2 SQIVND (reference sequence). Trimming shortened V by 2 bases and J by 5 bases, and 11 bases separated the two germline ends. The CDR3 runs to 14 residues.

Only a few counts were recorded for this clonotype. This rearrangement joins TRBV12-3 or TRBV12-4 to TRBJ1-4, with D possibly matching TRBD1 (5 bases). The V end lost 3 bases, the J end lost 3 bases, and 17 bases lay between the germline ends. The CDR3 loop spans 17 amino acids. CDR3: CASSFGMGGGPNEKLFF. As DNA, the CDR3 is TGTGCCAGCAGTTTTGGTATGGGGGGAGGCCCTAATGAAAAACTGTTTTTT.

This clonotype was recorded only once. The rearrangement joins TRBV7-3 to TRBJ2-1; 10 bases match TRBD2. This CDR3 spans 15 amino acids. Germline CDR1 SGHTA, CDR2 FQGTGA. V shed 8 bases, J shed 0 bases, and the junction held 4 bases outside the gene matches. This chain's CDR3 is CASGPSGGSYNEQFF. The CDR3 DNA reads TGTGCCAGCGGACCTAGCGGGGGCTCCTACAATGAGCAGTTCTTC.

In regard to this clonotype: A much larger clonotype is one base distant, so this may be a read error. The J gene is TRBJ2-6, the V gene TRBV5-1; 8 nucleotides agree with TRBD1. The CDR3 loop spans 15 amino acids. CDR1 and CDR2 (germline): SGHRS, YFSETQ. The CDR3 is CASSLQGAGVNVLTF. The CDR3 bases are TGCGCCAGCAGCTTGCAGGGGGCTGGGGTCAACGTCCTGACTTTC.

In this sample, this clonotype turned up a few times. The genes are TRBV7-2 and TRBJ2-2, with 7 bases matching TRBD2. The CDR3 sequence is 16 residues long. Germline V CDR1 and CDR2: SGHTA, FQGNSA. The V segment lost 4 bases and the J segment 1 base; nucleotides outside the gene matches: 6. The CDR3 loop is CASSSRASGNTGELFF. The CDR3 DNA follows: TGTGCCAGCAGCTCTCGGGCTAGCGGGAACACCGGGGAGCTGTTTTTT.

Written as DNA, the CDR3 is TGTGCCTCAGAAGCGGGGGGCCTTAACAAAAACATTCAGTACTTC. Its translation: CASEAGGLNKNIQYF. The V call is TRBV2, the J call TRBJ2-4, with TRBD2 matching 9 bases. This CDR3 contains 15 residues. V lost 11 bases and J lost 3; bases outside the gene matches: 11. The germline V gene has CDR1 SNHLY and CDR2 FYNNEI.

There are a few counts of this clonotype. CDR3 in amino acids: CASSLHGSRNEQFF. In nucleotides, the CDR3 is TGTGCCAGCAGCTTACATGGGTCAAGGAATGAGCAGTTCTTC. The V gene is TRBV7-2, the J gene TRBJ2-1; D unresolved. The CDR3 is 14 residues long. Looked up from germline, CDR1 is SGHTA and CDR2 is FQGNSA. The ends were cut back, 2 bases at V and 7 bases at J, with 12 bases in the middle.

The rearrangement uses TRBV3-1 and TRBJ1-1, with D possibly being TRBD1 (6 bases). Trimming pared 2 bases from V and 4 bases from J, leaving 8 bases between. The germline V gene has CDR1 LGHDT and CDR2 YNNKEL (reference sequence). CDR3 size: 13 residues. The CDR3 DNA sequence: TGTGCCAGCAGCCAAAGGGGGGGCACTGAAGCTTTCTTT. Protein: CASSQRGGTEAFF.

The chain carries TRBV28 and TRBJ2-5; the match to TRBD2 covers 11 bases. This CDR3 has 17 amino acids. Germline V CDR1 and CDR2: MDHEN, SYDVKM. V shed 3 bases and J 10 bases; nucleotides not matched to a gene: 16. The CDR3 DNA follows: TGTGCCAGCAGTTTCTCGACTAGCGGGGCGCTCGGTGCGGTCCAGTACTTC. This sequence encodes CASSFSTSGALGAVQYF.

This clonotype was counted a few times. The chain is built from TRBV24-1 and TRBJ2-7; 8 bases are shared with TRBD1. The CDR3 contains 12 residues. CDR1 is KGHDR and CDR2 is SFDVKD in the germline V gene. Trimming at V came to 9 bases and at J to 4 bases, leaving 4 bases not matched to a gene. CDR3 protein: CATGQGEYEQYF. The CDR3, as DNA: TGTGCCACCGGACAGGGTGAATACGAGCAGTACTTC.

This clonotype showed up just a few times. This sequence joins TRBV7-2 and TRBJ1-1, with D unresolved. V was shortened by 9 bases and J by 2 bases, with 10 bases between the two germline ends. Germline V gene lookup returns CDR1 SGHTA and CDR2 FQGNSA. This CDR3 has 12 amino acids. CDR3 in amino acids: CARADPNTEAFF. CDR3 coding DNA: TGTGCCAGGGCGGATCCAAACACTGAAGCTTTCTTT.

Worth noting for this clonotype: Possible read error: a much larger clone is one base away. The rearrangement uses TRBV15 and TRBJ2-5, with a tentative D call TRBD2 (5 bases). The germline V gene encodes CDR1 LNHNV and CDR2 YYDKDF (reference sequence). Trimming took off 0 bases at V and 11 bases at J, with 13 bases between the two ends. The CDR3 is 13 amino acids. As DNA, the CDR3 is TGTGCCACCAGCAGAGATACCGGGAATGAGCAGTACTTC. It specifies CATSRDTGNEQYF.

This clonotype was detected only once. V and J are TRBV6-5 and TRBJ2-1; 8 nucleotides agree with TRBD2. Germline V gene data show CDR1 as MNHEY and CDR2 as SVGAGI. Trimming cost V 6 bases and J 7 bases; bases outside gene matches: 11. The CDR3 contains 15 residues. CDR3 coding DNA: TGTGCCAGCAGCCAAGAAGTCGGGAGGGTTAATGAGCAGTTCTTC. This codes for CASSQEVGRVNEQFF.

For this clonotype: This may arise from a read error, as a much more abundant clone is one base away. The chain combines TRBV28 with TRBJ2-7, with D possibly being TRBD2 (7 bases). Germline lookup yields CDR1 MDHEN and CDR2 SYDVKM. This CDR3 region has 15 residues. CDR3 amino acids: CASKALGGAEYEQDF. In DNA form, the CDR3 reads TGTGCCAGCAAAGCCCTGGGGGGGGCGGAATACGAGCAGGACTTC.

Here the CDR3 reads CASSHRDRGGCTF. The CDR3 DNA reads TGTGCCAGCAGCCACCGGGACAGGGGAGGATGCACCTTC. The rearrangement links TRBV12-3 or TRBV12-4 to TRBJ1-2, with 10 bases that match TRBD1. V lost 6 bases and J lost 13; bases outside the gene matches: 11. This CDR3 has 13 residues.